This TCR beta chain was captured by sequencing in a study of shared clonotypes between healthy human individuals. As for the study in general: The study enrolled a couple of women and three men aged 18 to 49. Study-wide points: When naive CD4 clonotypes were compared across a handful of donors, about 4.8% were shared. It was the non-shared clonotypes that had lower generation probabilities than clonotypes shared by all four donors.

Each subset's genomic DNA was shared equally among a number of immunoSEQ plates. The table came from immunoSEQ multiplex PCR; TCRdb's copy has only in-frame clones and leaves some out. The sample includes about 2.4 million clones, approximately 90% of them seen just once. In its sample, this clone was seen once. Its antigen remains unidentified. The CDR3 extends over 11 amino acids. Trimming stripped 7 bases from V and 12 bases from J, with 12 bases between. Germline V gene data show CDR1 as MDHEN and CDR2 as SYDVKM. Material for sequencing was naive CD4+ T cells sorted from blood. Subset meaning: CD45RA+ positively selected. This receptor was identified in a man aged 18 to 30 in good health. The chain links TRBV28 to TRBJ1-4, with a possible D match to TRBD1 (5 bases). The CDR3 DNA reads TGTGCCAGCACCTACCGAGGGGAACTGTTTTTT. Encoded protein: CASTYRGELFF.